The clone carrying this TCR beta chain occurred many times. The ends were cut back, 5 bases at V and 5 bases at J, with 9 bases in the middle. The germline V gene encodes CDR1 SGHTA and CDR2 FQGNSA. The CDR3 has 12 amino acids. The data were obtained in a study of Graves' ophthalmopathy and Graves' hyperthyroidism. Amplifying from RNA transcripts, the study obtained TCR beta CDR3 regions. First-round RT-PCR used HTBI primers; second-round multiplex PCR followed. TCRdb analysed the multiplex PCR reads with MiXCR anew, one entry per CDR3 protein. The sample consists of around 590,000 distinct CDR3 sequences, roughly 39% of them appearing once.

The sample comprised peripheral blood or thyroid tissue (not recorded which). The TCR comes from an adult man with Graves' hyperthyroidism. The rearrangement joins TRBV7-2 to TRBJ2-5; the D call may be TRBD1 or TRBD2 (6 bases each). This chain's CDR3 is CASSTGAETQYF. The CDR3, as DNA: TGTGCCAGCAGCACGGGGGCCGAGACCCAGTACTTC.